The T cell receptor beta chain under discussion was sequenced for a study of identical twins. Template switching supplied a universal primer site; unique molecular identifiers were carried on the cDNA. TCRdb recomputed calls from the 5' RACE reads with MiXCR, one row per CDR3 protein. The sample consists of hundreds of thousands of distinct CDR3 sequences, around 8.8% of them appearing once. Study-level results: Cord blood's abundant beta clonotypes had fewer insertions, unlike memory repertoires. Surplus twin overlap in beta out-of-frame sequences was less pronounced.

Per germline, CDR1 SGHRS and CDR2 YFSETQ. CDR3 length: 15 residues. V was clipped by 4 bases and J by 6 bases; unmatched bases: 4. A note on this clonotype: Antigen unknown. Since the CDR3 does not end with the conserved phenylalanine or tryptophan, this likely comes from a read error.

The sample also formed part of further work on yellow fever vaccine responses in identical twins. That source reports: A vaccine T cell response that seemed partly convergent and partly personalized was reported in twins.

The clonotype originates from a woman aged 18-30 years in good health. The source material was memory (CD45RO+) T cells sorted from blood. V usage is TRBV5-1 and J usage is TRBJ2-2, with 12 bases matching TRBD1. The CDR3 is CASSIGTGGAGELFS. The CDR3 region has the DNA TGCGCCAGCAGCATAGGGACAGGGGGCGCCGGGGAGCTGTTTTCT.